The 31 T cell receptor beta chains below all came from one sample that was sequenced in a study of blood T cells in healthy people across ages. The second PCR ran roughly 6 to 11 cycles with a sample-barcoded 5' primer and J-beta primers. TCRdb reprocessed the 5' RACE reads via MiXCR and lists one record per CDR3 protein. The sample includes fewer than 800,000 distinct CDR3 sequences, around 25% seen only once; the top ten take 9.4%. These data were also filed under a second study, of T cells of mothers and their children.

The source material was blood. The receptors were sampled from a boy aged 5-17 years in good health.

This clonotype was counted a few times. V gene TRBV13 combines with J gene TRBJ2-1; D is unresolved. The J call could be wrong; TRBJ2-7 is a better fit for the DNA end. The CDR3 runs 12 residues. The V gene's germline CDR1 is PRHDT and CDR2 FYEKMQ (reference sequence). The CDR3 DNA reads as TGTGCCAGCAGCCCATGGAGAGGCGAGCAGTACTTC. Its protein is CASSPWRGEQYF.

CDR3 nucleotides: TGCGCCAGCAGCAACCCGACGACTAGCGGGATTCGAATTGAGCAGTTCTTC. Encoded protein: CASSNPTTSGIRIEQFF. The chain recombines TRBV4-1 with TRBJ2-5, with 11 bases fitting TRBD2. The closer fit of TRBJ2-1 to the DNA end suggests the J call may be wrong. The CDR3 length is 17 residues. CDR1 is MGHRA, CDR2 YSYEKL, per germline.

The chain couples TRBV12-3 or TRBV12-4 to TRBJ2-5; possible D gene TRBD2, 6 bases. The CDR3 sequence is 16 residues long. V lost 5 bases and J 1 base, leaving 17 bases between the germline ends. DNA of the CDR3: TGTGCCAGCAGTCCGGGCCGGGACTTGGGCCAAGAGACCCAGTACTTC. It translates to CASSPGRDLGQETQYF.

This clonotype was picked up a small number of times. The chain uses TRBV6-5 and TRBJ2-1; 7 bases align to TRBD2. The DNA end lines up better with TRBJ2-7; the J call may be wrong. The CDR3 spans 13 residues. Looked up from germline, CDR1 is MNHEY and CDR2 is SVGAGI. CDR3 DNA sequence: TGTGCCAGCAGCCGCGGGACTACCACGGAGCAGTACTTC. It is translated as CASSRGTTTEQYF.

The V and J genes are TRBV6-2 or TRBV6-3 and TRBJ2-1; D is uncertain. The J call is in doubt because the DNA end fits TRBJ2-5 better. CDR3 size: 14 residues. CDR1 is MNHEY, CDR2 SVGEGT, per germline. CDR3 region: CASIARPEQETQYF. CDR3 DNA sequence: TGTGCCAGCATAGCCAGACCAGAACAAGAGACCCAGTACTTC.

The rearrangement uses TRBV5-1 and TRBJ2-7; D unresolved. Between the trimmed V and J ends, which lost 5 bases and 2 bases, there was a span of 8 bases. The CDR3 is 12 residues long. Germline V CDR1 and CDR2: SGHRS, YFSETQ. The CDR3 spells CASRGTTYEQYF. For the CDR3, the DNA is TGCGCCAGCAGGGGCACGACCTACGAGCAGTACTTC.

This clonotype came up a few times. The rearrangement joins TRBV6-6 to TRBJ2-1; 11 nucleotides agree with TRBD2. This CDR3 contains 14 residues. V shed 6 bases and J 8 bases; nucleotides not matched to a gene: 6. Germline V gene lookup returns CDR1 MNHNY and CDR2 SVGAGI (reference sequence). Written as DNA, the CDR3 is TGTGCCAGCAGACAGACTAGCGGGAATGATGAGCAGTTCTTC. Residues: CASRQTSGNDEQFF.

This clonotype was observed at least ten times. A read error may account for a junction end that differs from germline. The chain recombines TRBV5-1 with TRBJ2-5; 10 bases map to TRBD2. The CDR3 spans 16 residues. Germline V gene data show CDR1 as SGHRS and CDR2 as YFSETQ. The DNA for the CDR3 is TGTGCCAGCAGTTTAGGGGCTAGCGGGGGCCAAGAGACCCAGTACTTC. The encoded protein is CASSLGASGGQETQYF.

The genes are TRBV7-2 and TRBJ1-2; D gene unclear. The germline CDR1 and CDR2 sequences are SGHTA and FQGNSA. V lost 5 bases, J lost 8 bases, and 15 bases lay in between. The CDR3 runs to 13 residues. This CDR3 reads CASSALSSDGYTF. The CDR3 DNA reads TGTGCCAGCAGCGCCCTGAGCTCGGACGGCTACACCTTC.

The rearrangement uses TRBV29-1 and TRBJ2-1, with 10 nucleotides matching TRBD2. V was pared by 2 bases and J by 2 bases, with 6 bases of the junction left unmatched. Looked up from germline, CDR1 is SQVTM and CDR2 is ANQGSEA. CDR3 size: 16 residues. This CDR3 reads CSVERWTSGTYNEQFF. CDR3 in DNA: TGCAGCGTTGAAAGGTGGACTAGCGGAACCTACAATGAGCAGTTCTTC.

The chain uses TRBV29-1 and TRBJ2-3; TRBD2 agrees at 11 bases. The CDR3 loop spans 13 amino acids. With 5 bases clipped from V and 5 bases from J, the junction kept 3 bases outside the gene matches. Germline V CDR1 and CDR2: SQVTM, ANQGSEA. In DNA, the CDR3 is TGCAGCGTTTTAGGACTAGCGGGAGATACGCAGTATTTT. Protein sequence: CSVLGLAGDTQYF.

The chain recombines TRBV6-1 with TRBJ2-7; 8 bases align to TRBD2. This CDR3 spans 12 amino acids. Germline V gene lookup returns CDR1 MNHNS and CDR2 SASEGT. V trimming: 4 bases; J trimming: 5 bases; junction bases outside the gene matches: 1. The CDR3 loop is CASSGLANEQYF. CDR3 DNA: TGTGCCAGCAGTGGACTAGCGAACGAGCAGTACTTC.

This clonotype was picked up a small number of times. The chain recombines TRBV27 with TRBJ1-2; no definite D call. From germline, CDR1 is MNHEY and CDR2 SMNVEV (reference sequence). Trimming pared 5 bases from V and 8 bases from J, leaving 18 bases between. The CDR3 length is 14 residues. The CDR3 DNA reads TGTGCCAGCAGTCCCCGAGAGGGCACATGGGGCTACACCTTC. Protein sequence: CASSPREGTWGYTF.

The table lists this clonotype with a few counts. The chain employs TRBV12-3 or TRBV12-4 and TRBJ1-2; 9 bases fit TRBD1. The CDR3 covers 15 residues. After removal of 6 bases from V and 8 bases from J, the junction contained 13 bases not matched to a gene. The chain's CDR3 is CASSPGTGTGGGYTF. The CDR3 bases are TGTGCCAGCAGCCCCGGGACAGGGACAGGCGGAGGCTACACCTTC.

CDR3 coding DNA: TGCAGCGTTCCAGGGGGCGATGGCTACACCTTC. As protein: CSVPGGDGYTF. The rearrangement joins TRBV29-1 to TRBJ1-2; TRBD1 matches at 8 bases. The CDR3 extends over 11 amino acids. CDR1 SQVTM and CDR2 ANQGSEA come from the germline V gene. V shed 5 bases and J 6 bases; nucleotides not matched to a gene: 2.

This clonotype was detected only a few times. This sequence joins TRBV29-1 and TRBJ1-2; possibly TRBD1 for D (5 bases). Germline CDR1 and CDR2: SQVTM and ANQGSEA. The CDR3 is 15 amino acids. V was clipped by 2 bases and J by 3 bases, with 16 bases between them. The CDR3 spells CSVEIGLEGHYGYTF. The CDR3 bases are TGCAGCGTTGAAATTGGATTGGAGGGACACTATGGCTACACCTTC. The full variable domain, rest sourced from reference TRBV29-1 and TRBJ1-2, is SAVISQKPSRDICQRGTSLTIQCQVDSQVTMMFWYRQQPGQSLTLIATANQGSEATYESGFVIDKFPISRPNLTFSTLTVSNMSPEDSSIYLCSVEIGLEGHYGYTFGSGTRLTVV.

This chain uses TRBV9 with TRBJ2-6; TRBD2 matches at 8 bases. This CDR3 is built from 16 residues. V lost 6 bases, J lost 0 bases, and 5 bases stayed unmatched. The germline V gene encodes CDR1 SGDLS and CDR2 YYNGEE. The CDR3 sequence is CASNSGTYSGANVLTF. The CDR3 nucleotides read TGTGCCAGCAATAGCGGGACCTACTCTGGGGCCAACGTCCTGACTTTC.

The J gene is TRBJ2-7, the V gene TRBV3-1; D may be TRBD2 (5 bases). V gave up 1 base and J gave up 3 bases, with 16 bases separating them. This CDR3 spans 16 amino acids. Per the germline V gene, CDR1 is LGHDT and CDR2 is YNNKEL (reference sequence). The CDR3 is CASSQVISERIYEQYF. The CDR3 DNA is TGTGCCAGCAGCCAAGTTATTTCGGAGCGGATCTACGAGCAGTACTTC.

The CDR3 protein is CSVELQTGTSYNEQFF. CDR3 bases: TGCAGCGTTGAACTACAGACAGGAACCTCCTACAATGAGCAGTTCTTC. The chain has TRBV29-1 and TRBJ2-1; tentatively, D is TRBD1 (6 bases). The CDR3 runs to 16 residues. The germline CDR1 and CDR2 sequences are SQVTM and ANQGSEA. Trimming took off 2 bases at V and 0 bases at J, with 14 bases between the two ends.

The count of this clonotype is one. This sequence joins TRBV6-2 or TRBV6-3 and TRBJ2-7; D is perhaps TRBD2 (5 bases). CDR1 MNHEY and CDR2 SVGEGT come from the germline V gene. Deletions cut 0 bases from V and 0 bases from J, with 15 bases between. This CDR3 has 17 residues. CDR3 residues: CASSYSNPRDGSYEQYF. As DNA, the CDR3 is TGTGCCAGCAGTTACTCGAACCCGAGGGATGGCTCCTACGAGCAGTACTTC.

This clonotype came up many times. The V call is TRBV5-6, the J call TRBJ2-6; 8 bases align to TRBD1. CDR3 length: 19 residues. J lost 0 bases, V lost 4 bases, and 12 bases had no gene match. From germline, CDR1 is SGHDT and CDR2 YYEEEE. The DNA of the CDR3 is TGTGCCAGCAGCCCGTTCACTCAGGGGGCCTACTCTGGGGCCAACGTCCTGACTTTC. Protein sequence: CASSPFTQGAYSGANVLTF.

This clonotype was found a few times. The CDR3 sequence is CARRPASLYF. CDR3 coding DNA: TGCGCCAGGAGGCCCGCATCATTGTACTTC. The J gene is TRBJ2-5, the V gene TRBV5-1, with no clear D. This CDR3 has 10 residues. CDR1 and CDR2 (germline): SGHRS, YFSETQ. V was pared by 8 bases and J by 13 bases, with 15 bases between.

Worth noting for this clonotype: A read error may account for a junction end that differs from germline. V gene TRBV7-8 combines with J gene TRBJ2-1, with D possibly TRBD1 on 7 matching bases. The V gene's germline CDR1 is SGHVS and CDR2 FQNEAQ. CDR3 length equals 15 residues. CDR3 region: CASSLQGGLYNEQFF. In DNA, the CDR3 is TGTGCCAGCAGCTTACAGGGGGGCCTCTACAATGAGCAGTTCTTT. Variable domain in full (rest from reference TRBV7-8 and TRBJ2-1): GAGVSQSPRYKVAKRGQDVALRCDPISGHVSLFWYQQALGQGPEFLTYFQNEAQLDKSGLPSDRFFAERPEGSVSTLKIQRTQQEDSAVYLCASSLQGGLYNEQFFGPGTRLTVL.

The V call is TRBV5-1, the J call TRBJ2-1; 10 nucleotides align to TRBD2. Germline assignment: CDR1 SGHRS and CDR2 YFSETQ. The CDR3 is 15 amino acids. V was pared by 4 bases and J by 6 bases, with 7 bases of the junction left unmatched. This CDR3 reads CASSKITSGTNEQFF. The CDR3 nucleotides read TGCGCCAGCAGCAAAATTACTAGCGGGACCAATGAGCAGTTCTTC.

The rearrangement joins TRBV7-2 to TRBJ2-1, with 10 bases aligning to TRBD2. Trimming at V came to 8 bases and at J to 2 bases, leaving 6 bases not matched to a gene. Looked up from germline, CDR1 is SGHTA and CDR2 is FQGNSA. The CDR3 spans 15 residues. The CDR3 DNA reads TGTGCCAGCCGGAAGACTAGCGGGCCCTACAATGAGCAGTTCTTC. Amino acid sequence: CASRKTSGPYNEQFF.

The J gene is TRBJ2-5, the V gene TRBV11-2; D is tentatively TRBD1 or TRBD2 (5 bases each). There are 13 residues in the CDR3. Looked up from germline, CDR1 is SGHAT and CDR2 is FQNNGV. The ends were cut back, 7 bases at V and 1 base at J, with 10 bases in the middle. In DNA form, the CDR3 reads TGTGCCAGCACCCGGGGCATCCAAGAGACCCAGTACTTC. Translation: CASTRGIQETQYF. Full variable domain (rest looked up from reference TRBV11-2 and TRBJ2-5): EAGVAQSPRYKIIEKRQSVAFWCNPISGHATLYWYQQILGQGPKLLIQFQNNGVVDDSQLPKDRFSAERLKGVDSTLKIQPAKLEDSAVYLCASTRGIQETQYFGPGTRLLVL.

The chain couples TRBV4-1 to TRBJ2-5; TRBD2 matches at 11 bases. The end of the DNA aligns better with TRBJ2-1, so the J call may be wrong. Germline assignment: CDR1 MGHRA and CDR2 YSYEKL. The CDR3 loop spans 13 amino acids. Here the CDR3 DNA reads TGCGCCAGCAGCCCACCGGGACTAGCGGTGCAGTTCTTC. As protein: CASSPPGLAVQFF.

Only a few counts were recorded for this clonotype. The rearrangement uses TRBV13 and TRBJ2-5; D is undetermined. In germline, CDR1 is PRHDT, CDR2 FYEKMQ (reference sequence). This CDR3 is built from 13 residues. The V and J ends lost 5 bases and 3 bases respectively, with 10 bases between them. The CDR3 reads CASSPAEEETQYF. CDR3 sequence (DNA): TGTGCCAGCAGCCCTGCTGAGGAAGAGACCCAGTACTTC.

The chain carries TRBV7-3 and TRBJ2-1; D remains ambiguous. Germline loops: CDR1 SGHTA, CDR2 FQGTGA. Deletions cut 3 bases from V and 10 bases from J, with 16 bases between. The CDR3 covers 14 residues. The CDR3 is CASSFSGSFEEQFF. The CDR3 nucleotides read TGTGCCAGCAGCTTCTCCGGGTCCTTTGAGGAGCAGTTCTTC.

The chain has TRBV3-1 and TRBJ2-7; 11 bases fit TRBD2. This CDR3 is built from 16 residues. Germline assignment: CDR1 LGHDT and CDR2 YNNKEL (reference sequence). V was pared by 1 base and J by 3 bases, with 5 bases of the junction left unmatched. CDR3 residues: CASSQVVTSGIYEQYF. The CDR3 DNA sequence: TGTGCCAGCAGCCAAGTCGTGACTAGCGGGATCTACGAGCAGTACTTC.

The chain uses TRBV6-5 and TRBJ2-7; D gene unclear. The CDR3 sequence is 15 residues long. Germline lookup yields CDR1 MNHEY and CDR2 SVGAGI. The V end was cut by 0 bases, the J end by 0 bases, with 9 bases between. The CDR3 sequence is CASSYSRPNSYEQYF. In DNA, the CDR3 is TGTGCCAGCAGTTACTCGAGGCCTAACTCCTACGAGCAGTACTTC.